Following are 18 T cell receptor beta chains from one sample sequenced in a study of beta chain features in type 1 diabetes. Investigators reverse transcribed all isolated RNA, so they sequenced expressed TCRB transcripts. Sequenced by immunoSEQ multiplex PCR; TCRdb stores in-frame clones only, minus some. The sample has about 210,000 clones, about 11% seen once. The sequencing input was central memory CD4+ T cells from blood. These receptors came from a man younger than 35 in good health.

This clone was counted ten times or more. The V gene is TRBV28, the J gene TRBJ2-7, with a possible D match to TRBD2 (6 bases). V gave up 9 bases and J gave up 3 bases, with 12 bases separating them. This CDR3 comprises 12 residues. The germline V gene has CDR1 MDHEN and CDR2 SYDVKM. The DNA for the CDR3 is TGTGCCAGTAGATCGGGAGTCTACGAGCAGTACTTC. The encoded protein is CASRSGVYEQYF.

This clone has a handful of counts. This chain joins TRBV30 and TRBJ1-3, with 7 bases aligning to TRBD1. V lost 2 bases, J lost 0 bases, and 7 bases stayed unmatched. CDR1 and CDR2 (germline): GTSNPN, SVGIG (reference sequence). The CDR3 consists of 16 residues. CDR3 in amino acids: CAWSLQGLHSGNTIYF. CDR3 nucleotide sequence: TGTGCCTGGAGTTTACAGGGGCTCCACTCTGGAAACACCATATATTTT.

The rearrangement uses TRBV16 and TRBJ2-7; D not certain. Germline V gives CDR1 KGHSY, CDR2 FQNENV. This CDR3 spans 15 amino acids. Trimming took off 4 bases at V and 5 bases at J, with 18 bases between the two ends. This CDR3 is CASSPPPSPVDEQYF. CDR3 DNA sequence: TGTGCCAGCAGCCCTCCCCCTTCGCCCGTTGACGAGCAGTACTTC.

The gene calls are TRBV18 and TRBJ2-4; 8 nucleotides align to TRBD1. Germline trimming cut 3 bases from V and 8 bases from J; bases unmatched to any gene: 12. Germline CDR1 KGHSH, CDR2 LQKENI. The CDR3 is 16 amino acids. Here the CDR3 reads CASSPPRTGQGDIQYF. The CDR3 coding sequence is TGTGCCAGCTCACCTCCTAGGACAGGGCAGGGGGACATTCAGTACTTC.

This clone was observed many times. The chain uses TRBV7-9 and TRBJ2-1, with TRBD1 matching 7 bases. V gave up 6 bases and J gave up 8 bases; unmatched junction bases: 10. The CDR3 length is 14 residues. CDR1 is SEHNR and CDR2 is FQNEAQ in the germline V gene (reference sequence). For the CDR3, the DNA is TGTGCCAGCAGGCCGAACCTACAGGGGTATGAGCAGTTCTTC. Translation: CASRPNLQGYEQFF.

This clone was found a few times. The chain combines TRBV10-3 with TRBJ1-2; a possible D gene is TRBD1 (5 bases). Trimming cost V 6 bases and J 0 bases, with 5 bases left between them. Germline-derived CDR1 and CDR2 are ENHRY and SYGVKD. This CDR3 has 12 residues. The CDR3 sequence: CAIRGANYGYTF. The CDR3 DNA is TGTGCCATCAGGGGGGCTAACTATGGCTACACCTTC.

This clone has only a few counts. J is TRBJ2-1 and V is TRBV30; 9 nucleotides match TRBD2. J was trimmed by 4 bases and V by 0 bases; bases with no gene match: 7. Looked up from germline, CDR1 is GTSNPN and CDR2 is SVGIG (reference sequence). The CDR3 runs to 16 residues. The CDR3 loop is CAWSVGSSGAYNEQFF. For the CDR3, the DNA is TGTGCCTGGAGTGTAGGGTCTAGCGGGGCATACAATGAGCAGTTCTTC.

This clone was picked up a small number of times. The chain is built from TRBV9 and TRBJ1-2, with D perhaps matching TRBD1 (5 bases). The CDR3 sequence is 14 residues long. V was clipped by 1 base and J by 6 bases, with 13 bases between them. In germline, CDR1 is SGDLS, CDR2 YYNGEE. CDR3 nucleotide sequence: TGTGCCAGCAGCGTAAATCAGGGATCGGATGGCTACACCTTC. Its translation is CASSVNQGSDGYTF. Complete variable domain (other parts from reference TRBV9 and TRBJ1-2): DSGVTQTPKHLITATGQRVTLRCSPRSGDLSVYWYQQSLDQGLQFLIQYYNGEERAKGNILERFSAQQFPDLHSELNLSSLELGDSALYFCASSVNQGSDGYTFGSGTRLTVV.

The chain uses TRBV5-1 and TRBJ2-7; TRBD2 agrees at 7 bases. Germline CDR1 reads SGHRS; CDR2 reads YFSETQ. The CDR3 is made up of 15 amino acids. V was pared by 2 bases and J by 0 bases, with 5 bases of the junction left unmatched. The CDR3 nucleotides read TGCGCCAGCAGCTTTCTAGCGGCTAGCTCCTACGAGCAGTACTTC. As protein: CASSFLAASSYEQYF.

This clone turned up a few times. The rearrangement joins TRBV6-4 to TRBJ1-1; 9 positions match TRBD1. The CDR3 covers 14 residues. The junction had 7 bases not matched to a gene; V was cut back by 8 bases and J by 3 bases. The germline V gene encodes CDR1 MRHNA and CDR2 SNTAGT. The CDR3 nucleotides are TGTGCCAGCGGGACAGGGAAAGATCACACTGAAGCTTTCTTT. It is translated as CASGTGKDHTEAFF.

The CDR3 is CASSLFTGADIQYF. The DNA of the CDR3 is TGTGCCAGCAGCTTATTTACGGGGGCAGACATTCAGTACTTC. V is TRBV7-9 and J is TRBJ2-4; either TRBD1 or TRBD2 may supply D (6 bases each). V gave up 2 bases and J gave up 8 bases, with 13 bases separating them. The CDR3 has 14 amino acids. The germline V gene encodes CDR1 SEHNR and CDR2 FQNEAQ (reference sequence).

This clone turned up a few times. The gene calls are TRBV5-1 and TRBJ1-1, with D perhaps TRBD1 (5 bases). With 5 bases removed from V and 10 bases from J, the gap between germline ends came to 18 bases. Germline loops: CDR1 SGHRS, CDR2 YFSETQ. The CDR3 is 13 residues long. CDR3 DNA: TGCGCCAGCAGATCGGACCCGGGTAGGGGAGCTTTCTTT. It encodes CASRSDPGRGAFF.

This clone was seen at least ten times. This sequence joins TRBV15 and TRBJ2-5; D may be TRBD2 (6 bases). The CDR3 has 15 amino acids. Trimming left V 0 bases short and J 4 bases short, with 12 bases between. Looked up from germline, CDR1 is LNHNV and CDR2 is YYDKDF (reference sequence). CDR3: CATSRDLRGGETQYF. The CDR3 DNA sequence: TGTGCCACCAGCAGAGATCTCCGGGGAGGAGAGACCCAGTACTTC.

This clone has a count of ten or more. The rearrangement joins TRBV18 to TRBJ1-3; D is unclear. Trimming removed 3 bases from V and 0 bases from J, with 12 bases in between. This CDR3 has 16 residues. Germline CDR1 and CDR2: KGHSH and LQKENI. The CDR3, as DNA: TGTGCCAGCTCACCTAAGCGGGAGTCCTCTGGAAACACCATATATTTT. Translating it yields CASSPKRESSGNTIYF.

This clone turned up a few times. CDR3 sequence (DNA): TGTGCCATCAAACTCGGCGGGAGCTACACAGATACGCAGTATTTT. Encoded protein: CAIKLGGSYTDTQYF. This sequence joins TRBV10-3 and TRBJ2-3; 7 bases are a match to TRBD2. Germline CDR1 is ENHRY and CDR2 is SYGVKD. The V and J ends lost 7 bases and 2 bases, in that order; junction bases with no gene match: 9. This CDR3 comprises 15 residues.

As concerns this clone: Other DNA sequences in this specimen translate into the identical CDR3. In DNA, the CDR3 is TGTGCCAGCAGTACCGGAAGCTCCTACAATGAGCAGTTCTTC. Amino acid sequence: CASSTGSSYNEQFF. The V gene is TRBV5-4, the J gene TRBJ2-1; D unclear. The germline CDR1 and CDR2 sequences are SGHNT and YYREEE (reference sequence). The CDR3 consists of 14 residues. Between the trimmed V and J ends, which lost 5 bases and 0 bases, there was a span of 9 bases.

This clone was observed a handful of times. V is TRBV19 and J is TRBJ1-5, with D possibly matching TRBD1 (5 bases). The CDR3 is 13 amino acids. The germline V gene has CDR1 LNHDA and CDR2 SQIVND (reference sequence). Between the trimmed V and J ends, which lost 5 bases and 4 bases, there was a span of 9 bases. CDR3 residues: CASSPQANQPQHF. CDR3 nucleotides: TGTGCCAGTAGTCCACAGGCAAATCAGCCCCAGCATTTT. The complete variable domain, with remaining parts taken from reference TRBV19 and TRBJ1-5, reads DGGITQSPKYLFRKEGQNVTLSCEQNLNHDAMYWYRQDPGQGLRLIYYSQIVNDFQKGDIAEGYSVSREKKESFPLTVTSAQKNPTAFYLCASSPQANQPQHFGDGTRLSIL.

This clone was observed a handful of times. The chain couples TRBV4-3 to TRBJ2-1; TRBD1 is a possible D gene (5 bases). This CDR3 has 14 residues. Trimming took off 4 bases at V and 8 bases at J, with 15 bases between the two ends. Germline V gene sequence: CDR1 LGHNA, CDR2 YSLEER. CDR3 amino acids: CASSRLLGAHEQFF. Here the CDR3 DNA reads TGCGCCAGCAGCCGACTTTTAGGGGCGCATGAGCAGTTCTTC.